This T cell receptor beta chain was observed in a study of T cell changes during pregnancy in multiple sclerosis. TCRdb's table, derived via immunoSEQ multiplex PCR, lists solely in-frame clones and lacks some. Found here are 25,000 to 30,000 clones, approximately 92% of them singletons; the top ten hold about 0.76%. The CDR3 length is 16 residues. With 1 base removed from V and 5 bases from J, the gap between germline ends came to 15 bases. The germline V gene has CDR1 MGHRA and CDR2 YSYEKL. Sequenced here: CD4+ T cells from peripheral blood mononuclear cells, sampled in the first trimester of pregnancy. This TCR derives from a female donor with multiple sclerosis, enrolled in a pregnancy study. The gene calls are TRBV4-1 and TRBJ2-4; D gene ambiguous. DNA of the CDR3: TGCGCCAGCAGCCAAGCCCCGGCCAGTGGGCAAAACATTCAGTACTTC. This translates into CASSQAPASGQNIQYF.